The 3 T cell receptor beta chains below come from one sample, sequenced in a study of CD8+ T cells in alopecia areata. Once RNA had been extracted, it was reverse transcribed into cDNA to act as the sequencing template. TCRdb's table, derived via immunoSEQ multiplex PCR, lists solely in-frame clones and lacks some. The sample records 200,000 to 250,000 clones, roughly 57% being singletons. Here the sequenced sample was CD4+ T cells sorted from blood, taken at week 0. These receptors were collected from a human donor with alopecia areata.

This rearrangement joins TRBV4-1 to TRBJ1-2, with D unclear. Trimming took 4 bases from V and 4 from J, leaving 13 bases between them. The germline gives CDR1 MGHRA, CDR2 YSYEKL. The CDR3 extends over 14 amino acids. The CDR3 DNA reads as TGCGCCAGCAGCCGGGAGACTCCGAGCTATGGCTACACCTTC. It translates to CASSRETPSYGYTF.

The chain joins TRBV11-2 to TRBJ2-7, with TRBD2 as a possible D gene (6 bases). Germline V gene lookup returns CDR1 SGHAT and CDR2 FQNNGV. The CDR3 totals 12 residues. Trimming shortened V by 1 base and J by 7 bases, and 8 bases separated the two germline ends. The CDR3 DNA reads as TGTGCCAGCAGCTTAGTTGCGGGGGAGCAGTACTTC. Residues: CASSLVAGEQYF.

This clone was observed a few times. The gene calls are TRBV18 and TRBJ2-2; TRBD1 matches 12 bases. This CDR3 has 15 amino acids. V gave up 3 bases and J gave up 7 bases; unmatched junction bases: 3. The germline CDR1 and CDR2 sequences are KGHSH and LQKENI. CDR3 DNA sequence: TGTGCCAGCTCACCGGGACAGGGGGCCGGCGGGGAGCTGTTTTTT. Translation gives CASSPGQGAGGELFF. Looking up the rest from reference TRBV18 and TRBJ2-2 gives the full variable domain: NAGVMQNPRHLVRRRGQEARLRCSPMKGHSHVYWYRQLPEEGLKFMVYLQKENIIDESGMPKERFSAEFPKEGPSILRIQQVVRGDSAAYFCASSPGQGAGGELFFGEGSRLTVL.